Listed below are T cell receptor beta chains from one sample, sequenced in a study of blood T cell repertoires in COVID-19. The assay was immunoSEQ multiplex PCR, and TCRdb's table has in-frame clones only and misses some. This table holds fewer than 350,000 clones, approximately 81% found once. The material sequenced was PBMCs or T cells enriched from blood (not recorded which). These receptors all come from a woman aged 45-65 years who had recovered from COVID-19. CDR3s include the opening cysteine and the closing phenylalanine or tryptophan. The D gene is left open where the match is weak. Clone size is not always given. Where it is, it says once, few, many or a class for expanded clones.

TRBV2,TRBD2,TRBJ2-7,NA,TGTGCCAGCAGCACGGCGGGGGGCTCCTACGAGCAGTACTTC,CASSTAGGSYEQYF
TRBV5-6,TRBD1,TRBJ1-1,once,TGTGCCAGCAGCCTGGACCAAACAGGGGAGGAAGGCACTGAAGCTTTCTTT,CASSLDQTGEEGTEAFF
TRBV10-1,NA,TRBJ2-7,NA,TGCGCCAGCAGTAAACTCGTAGAGGGCGACGAGCAGTACTTC,CASSKLVEGDEQYF
TRBV5-1,NA,TRBJ1-3,NA,TGCGCCAGCAGCTTTTGGGGGCAGAACTCTGGAAACACCATATATTTT,CASSFWGQNSGNTIYF
TRBV7-9,TRBD1,TRBJ1-6,NA,TGTGCCAGTGAATCGGGACAGCGATCCTTCTCCTATAATTCACCCCTCCACTTT,CASESGQRSFSYNSPLHF
TRBV19,NA,TRBJ1-1,NA,TGTGCCAGTAGTATAGGAAGTTGGGGCAGGACTGAAGCTTTCTTT,CASSIGSWGRTEAFF
TRBV5-5,NA,TRBJ2-3,few,TGTGCCAGCAGCTCGCAGGGGAGCACAGATACGCAGTATTTT,CASSSQGSTDTQYF
TRBV29-1,NA,TRBJ2-7,NA,TGCAGCGTTGGTGCAGGGTTCTACGAGCAGTACTTC,CSVGAGFYEQYF
TRBV7-3,NA,TRBJ2-1,NA,TGTGCCAGCAGCCCCTATCCGGTGCGGGGATTCAATGAGCAGTTCTTC,CASSPYPVRGFNEQFF
TRBV18,NA,TRBJ2-7,NA,TGTGCCAGCTCACCACTCCAAAGTCGAGACAGAGCCTACGAGCAGTACTTC,CASSPLQSRDRAYEQYF
TRBV5-1,NA,TRBJ1-6,NA,TGCGCCAGCAGCTTAGCGGGCTCCTATAATTCACCCCTCCACTTT,CASSLAGSYNSPLHF
TRBV19,TRBD2,TRBJ2-1,NA,TGTGCCAGTAGTCCAGCGGGGGGCTACAATGAGCAGTTCTTC,CASSPAGGYNEQFF
TRBV5-1,NA,TRBJ1-4,NA,TGCGCCAGCAGCTTGGAAGGATTCGGGCAGGGAACTGAAAAACTGTTTTTT,CASSLEGFGQGTEKLFF
TRBV28,NA,TRBJ2-3,NA,TGTGCCAGCAGCCGACAGATTCCTAGCACAGATACGCAGTATTTT,CASSRQIPSTDTQYF
TRBV6-5,NA,TRBJ2-2,NA,TGTGCCAGCAAGGTAGCCCCGAACACCGGGGAGCTGTTTTTT,CASKVAPNTGELFF
TRBV4-2,NA,TRBJ2-7,NA,TGTGCCAGCAGCTTCCACAGGGCCCCCTACGAGCAGTACTTC,CASSFHRAPYEQYF
TRBV4-1,NA,TRBJ1-5,NA,TGCGCCAGCAGCCAAGTACGGGGGAATCAGCCCCAGCATTTT,CASSQVRGNQPQHF
TRBV5-1,TRBD1,TRBJ1-6,few,TGCGCCAGCAGCGTGACAGGGGCTAATAATTCACCCCTCCACTTT,CASSVTGANNSPLHF
TRBV7-2,NA,TRBJ1-1,once,TGTGCCAGCAGCTTAGGGACAGTTACTGAAGCTTTCTTT,CASSLGTVTEAFF
TRBV5-1,TRBD1,TRBJ1-2,NA,TGCGCCAGCAGCTTGGGATTGGGGACAGCCTATGGCTACACCTTC,CASSLGLGTAYGYTF
TRBV7-2,NA,TRBJ2-7,NA,TGTGCCAGCAGCTTATCGCCGGGACTCGCAGCCTACGAGCAGTACTTC,CASSLSPGLAAYEQYF
TRBV4-3,NA,TRBJ1-3,NA,TGCGCCAGCAGCCAAGAGCTTGCAGGCCATGCCTCTGGAAACACCATATATTTT,CASSQELAGHASGNTIYF
TRBV4-1,NA,TRBJ1-3,NA,TGCGCCAGCAGCCCTTCTCCAGGGTTGGGAAACACCATATATTTT,CASSPSPGLGNTIYF
TRBV18,TRBD1,TRBJ2-2,NA,TGTGCCAGCTCAGCCCAGGGGGCGCAACGGAACACCGGGGAGCTGTTTTTT,CASSAQGAQRNTGELFF
TRBV2,TRBD2,TRBJ2-5,once,TGTGCCAGCAGTGCAGCGGGGGGTCAAGAGACCCAGTACTTC,CASSAAGGQETQYF
TRBV7-2,NA,TRBJ2-2,NA,TGTGCCAGCAGCTTAGGCACTAGAGCGAACACCGGGGAGCTGTTTTTT,CASSLGTRANTGELFF
TRBV5-1,TRBD1,TRBJ2-1,NA,TGCGCCAGCAGCTGGGGGACAGGGGGCTACAATGAGCAGTTCTTC,CASSWGTGGYNEQFF
TRBV18,NA,TRBJ1-3,NA,TGTGCCAGCTCACCGCGGGACGGAGAAAACACCATATATTTT,CASSPRDGENTIYF
TRBV28,NA,TRBJ1-1,NA,TGTGCCAGCAGTTCCGCCCGGGGGGGGTTAACTGAAGCTTTCTTT,CASSSARGGLTEAFF
TRBV5-1,NA,TRBJ2-1,NA,TGCGCCAGCAGCTTTCGCTACGGGGGAAGCAACAATGAGCAGTTCTTC,CASSFRYGGSNNEQFF
TRBV5-4,TRBD2,TRBJ2-1,NA,TGTGCCAGCAGCGGGGCCAGCAAGACTAGCGGGAGGGCGGGTGAGCAGTTCTTC,CASSGASKTSGRAGEQFF
TRBV7-9,TRBD1,TRBJ1-6,NA,TGTGCCAGCAGCGTCCGCAGGGGGGATCTTAATAATTCACCCCTCCACTTT,CASSVRRGDLNNSPLHF
TRBV9,TRBD2,TRBJ2-1,NA,TGTGCCAGCAGCGTAGGAAGCAGCGGGAGCTCCTACAATGAGCAGTTCTTC,CASSVGSSGSSYNEQFF
TRBV6-5,NA,TRBJ2-7,NA,TGTGCCAGCACCCCTGGCTTGGGGCAGTCCTACGAGCAGTACTTC,CASTPGLGQSYEQYF
TRBV27,TRBD1,TRBJ1-1,NA,TGTGCCAGCAGTTGGACAGGAGGGAACACTGAAGCTTTCTTT,CASSWTGGNTEAFF
TRBV6-5,NA,TRBJ1-6,once,TGTGCCAGCAGGCCCTCAGACTATAATTCACCCCTCCACTTT,CASRPSDYNSPLHF
TRBV5-8,NA,TRBJ1-1,NA,TGTGCCAGCAGCCTGGGACGGAGGAACACTGAAGCTTTCTTT,CASSLGRRNTEAFF
TRBV11-2,NA,TRBJ2-4,NA,TGTGCCAGCAGCTTAGTTCGGTCCGTAAACATTCAGTACTTC,CASSLVRSVNIQYF
TRBV9,TRBD2,TRBJ2-1,NA,TGTGCCAGCAGCGTAGAATCCCGGCTAGCGGGATACAATGAGCAGTTCTTC,CASSVESRLAGYNEQFF
TRBV21-1,NA,TRBJ2-7,NA,TGTGCCAGCAGCAAAGGCACAGGGACGGACGAGCAGTACTTC,CASSKGTGTDEQYF